These 23 T cell receptor beta chains originate from one sample sequenced in a study of blood T cell repertoires in COVID-19. Produced via immunoSEQ multiplex PCR; TCRdb's table is partial and in-frame only. The sample lists approximately 250,000 clones, 75% to 90% occurring once. The sequencing input was peripheral blood. These receptors were taken from a human donor in a cohort sampled during active COVID-19.

This clone appeared once. This chain uses TRBV27 with TRBJ2-5; 15 nucleotides agree with TRBD2. This CDR3 spans 17 amino acids. Per the germline V gene, CDR1 is MNHEY and CDR2 is SMNVEV (reference sequence). Trimming at V came to 5 bases and at J to 4 bases, leaving 8 bases not matched to a gene. CDR3 region: CASSRLSGLAGGETQYF. CDR3 coding DNA: TGTGCCAGCAGTCGACTCTCGGGACTAGCGGGGGGAGAGACCCAGTACTTC.

The CDR3 is CASSQDSEAFF. Here the CDR3 DNA reads TGCGCCAGCAGTCAAGACAGTGAAGCTTTCTTT. The chain recombines TRBV23-1 with TRBJ1-1; D is perhaps TRBD1 (5 bases). TRBV23-1 carries the ORF label, with uncertain function. The CDR3 extends over 11 amino acids. Trimming stripped 2 bases from V and 7 bases from J, with 5 bases between.

The chain carries TRBV28 and TRBJ2-1; no firm D call. The germline CDR1 and CDR2 sequences are MDHEN and SYDVKM. The V end was cut by 6 bases, the J end by 0 bases, with 9 bases between. The CDR3 is made up of 14 amino acids. The CDR3 sequence: CASRYLSSYNEQFF. CDR3 coding DNA: TGTGCCAGCAGGTACCTCAGCTCCTACAATGAGCAGTTCTTC.

The chain couples TRBV10-3 to TRBJ1-1; 8 bases map to TRBD1. Germline lookup yields CDR1 ENHRY and CDR2 SYGVKD. The CDR3 runs 17 residues. V lost 0 bases, J lost 2 bases, and 8 bases stayed unmatched. CDR3 bases: TGTGCCATCAGTGAGTCGGGGAGGACAGGGCTCAACACTGAAGCTTTCTTT. Its translation: CAISESGRTGLNTEAFF.

This sequence joins TRBV18 and TRBJ2-7; a possible D gene is TRBD2 (5 bases). Trimming removed 6 bases from V and 4 bases from J, with 16 bases in between. Germline-derived CDR1 and CDR2 are KGHSH and LQKENI. The CDR3 consists of 14 residues. Written as DNA, the CDR3 is TGTGCCAGCTCCGCCGGGTCGCGAGGGTACGAGCAGTACTTC. Translated: CASSAGSRGYEQYF.

The chain carries TRBV6-5 and TRBJ2-3, with 7 bases aligning to TRBD1. The V gene's germline CDR1 is MNHEY and CDR2 SVGAGI. Losses at the gene ends were 5 bases for V and 0 bases for J; bases not matched to a gene: 5. This CDR3 contains 15 residues. CDR3 DNA: TGTGCCAGCAGTAGACAGGGAATTAGCACAGATACGCAGTATTTT. Translated: CASSRQGISTDTQYF.

The chain employs TRBV5-6 and TRBJ1-2; D ambiguous. V was shortened by 1 base and J by 0 bases, with 7 bases between the two germline ends. Germline loops: CDR1 SGHDT, CDR2 YYEEEE. This CDR3 spans 14 amino acids. The CDR3 DNA is TGTGCCAGCAGCTTGAGCCTAACTAACTATGGCTACACCTTC. Its protein is CASSLSLTNYGYTF. Looking up the rest from reference TRBV5-6 and TRBJ1-2 gives the full variable domain: DAGVTQSPTHLIKTRGQQVTLRCSPKSGHDTVSWYQQALGQGPQFIFQYYEEEERQRGNFPDRFSGHQFPNYSSELNVNALLLGDSALYLCASSLSLTNYGYTFGSGTRLTVV.

This chain uses TRBV7-9 with TRBJ2-1, with TRBD2 identical over 7 bases. The V gene's germline CDR1 is SEHNR and CDR2 FQNEAQ (reference sequence). V lost 1 base, J lost 12 bases, and 6 bases stayed unmatched. The length of the CDR3 is 13 residues. CDR3 sequence reads: CASSLEGTGGQFF. The CDR3 nucleotides are TGTGCCAGCAGCTTAGAAGGCACGGGGGGGCAGTTCTTC.

This clone came up a few times. This chain uses TRBV5-6 with TRBJ2-7; the D is unclear. Per the germline V gene, CDR1 is SGHDT and CDR2 is YYEEEE. This CDR3 has 14 amino acids. V shed 0 bases and J shed 3 bases, with 10 bases lying between them. The CDR3 protein is CASSLGHGVYEQYF. DNA for the CDR3: TGTGCCAGCAGCTTGGGGCACGGAGTCTACGAGCAGTACTTC.

This chain joins TRBV2 and TRBJ2-5; D perhaps matches TRBD2 (5 bases). The CDR3 contains 13 residues. Trimming shortened V by 2 bases and J by 7 bases, and 11 bases separated the two germline ends. Germline CDR1 and CDR2: SNHLY and FYNNEI. This CDR3 is CASSESRTSTQYF. The CDR3 nucleotides are TGTGCCAGCAGTGAAAGCCGGACTTCGACCCAGTACTTC.

This clone was seen only once. This sequence joins TRBV13 and TRBJ1-1, with 7 positions matching TRBD1. The CDR3 extends over 14 amino acids. The V segment lost 1 base and the J segment 7 bases; nucleotides outside the gene matches: 6. Germline CDR1 and CDR2: PRHDT and FYEKMQ (reference sequence). The CDR3 reads CASSLEGAPLEAFF. For the CDR3, the DNA is TGTGCCAGCAGCTTAGAGGGGGCGCCGCTTGAAGCTTTCTTT.

The chain carries TRBV19 and TRBJ2-3; TRBD2 is a possible D gene (6 bases). This CDR3 contains 13 residues. CDR1 is LNHDA, CDR2 SQIVND, per germline (reference sequence). The germline V and J ends were trimmed by 5 bases and 4 bases, with 10 bases remaining between them. The CDR3 spells CASSYRLADTQYF. CDR3 sequence (DNA): TGTGCCAGTAGTTACCGACTAGCAGATACGCAGTATTTT.

The chain couples TRBV2 to TRBJ2-5; a possible D gene is TRBD2 (5 bases). Trimming shortened V by 0 bases and J by 5 bases, and 10 bases separated the two germline ends. This CDR3 comprises 14 residues. Germline V CDR1 and CDR2: SNHLY, FYNNEI. The DNA for the CDR3 is TGTGCCAGCAGTGAAGCGTCGTGGAGGGAGACCCAGTACTTC. Its translation: CASSEASWRETQYF.

The V call is TRBV3-1 (or the pseudogene TRBV3-2), the J call TRBJ1-4; D unresolved. With 1 base removed from V and 0 bases from J, the gap between germline ends came to 9 bases. Germline loops: CDR1 LGHDT, CDR2 YNNKEL (reference sequence). This CDR3 contains 16 residues. DNA of the CDR3: TGTGCCAGCAGCCAAGGTATACATGCAACTAATGAAAAACTGTTTTTT. Amino acid sequence: CASSQGIHATNEKLFF.

The rearrangement joins TRBV3-1 (or the pseudogene TRBV3-2) to TRBJ2-1; D might be TRBD2 (7 bases). The length of the CDR3 is 15 residues. V gave up 4 bases and J gave up 7 bases, with 17 bases separating them. Per germline, CDR1 LGHDT and CDR2 YNNKEL (reference sequence). CDR3 in DNA: TGTGCCAGCAGCCTGGGAGGGGGGGTTGCGAATGAGCAGTTCTTC. Translated, it gives CASSLGGGVANEQFF.

The V call is TRBV6-5, the J call TRBJ1-6, with D unresolved. Trimming cost V 1 base and J 10 bases, with 11 bases left between them. The length of the CDR3 is 14 residues. Germline CDR1 reads MNHEY; CDR2 reads SVGAGI. In nucleotides, the CDR3 is TGTGCCAGCAGTTACTTTCAGGTTCAGTCACCCCTCCACTTT. It yields the protein CASSYFQVQSPLHF.

This clone was counted between two and nine times. V usage is TRBV18 and J usage is TRBJ1-1, with D hard to call. CDR3 length equals 16 residues. The V end was cut by 4 bases, the J end by 1 base, with 16 bases between. Germline CDR1 KGHSH, CDR2 LQKENI. The CDR3 reads CASSLRLVEGNTEAFF. CDR3 in DNA: TGTGCCAGCTCACTACGTTTGGTCGAGGGGAACACTGAAGCTTTCTTT. Full variable domain (rest looked up from reference TRBV18 and TRBJ1-1): NAGVMQNPRHLVRRRGQEARLRCSPMKGHSHVYWYRQLPEEGLKFMVYLQKENIIDESGMPKERFSAEFPKEGPSILRIQQVVRGDSAAYFCASSLRLVEGNTEAFFGQGTRLTVV.

The CDR3 DNA is TGTGCCAGTTCCCAGTCGGGGTCACATGGCTACACCTTC. The encoded protein is CASSQSGSHGYTF. This chain connects TRBV3-1 (or the pseudogene TRBV3-2) to TRBJ1-2; D unclear. The V end lost 9 bases, the J end lost 6 bases, and 17 bases lay between the germline ends. The germline V gene has CDR1 LGHDT and CDR2 YNNKEL (reference sequence). This CDR3 has 13 amino acids.

There are a few counts of this clone. The chain is built from TRBV24-1 and TRBJ1-6; D gene ambiguous. The germline V gene encodes CDR1 KGHDR and CDR2 SFDVKD. V was clipped by 4 bases and J by 7 bases, with 7 bases between them. There are 13 residues in the CDR3. CDR3 in DNA: TGTGCCACCAGTGAGCGCCGGAATTCACCCCTCCACTTT. This sequence encodes CATSERRNSPLHF.

This chain joins TRBV27 and TRBJ2-3, with 12 nucleotides matching TRBD2. The V segment lost 5 bases and the J segment 4 bases; nucleotides outside the gene matches: 7. Germline V CDR1 and CDR2: MNHEY, SMNVEV (reference sequence). This CDR3 is 16 amino acids long. The CDR3 reads CASSLSSGGAPDTQYF. CDR3 sequence (DNA): TGTGCCAGCAGTCTCTCTAGCGGGGGGGCTCCAGATACGCAGTATTTT.

The V and J genes are TRBV2 and TRBJ2-3, with 8 positions matching TRBD2. The CDR3 has 15 residues. The trim removed 5 bases at V and 2 bases at J, leaving 6 bases unmatched. Germline-derived CDR1 and CDR2 are SNHLY and FYNNEI. The CDR3 bases are TGTGCCAGCAGTCCTGGGACTAGGAACACAGATACGCAGTATTTT. Its translation: CASSPGTRNTDTQYF. The variable domain in full, with the rest retrieved from reference TRBV2 and TRBJ2-3, is EPEVTQTPSHQVTQMGQEVILRCVPISNHLYFYWYRQILGQKVEFLVSFYNNEISEKSEIFDDQFSVERPDGSNFTLKIRSTKLEDSAMYFCASSPGTRNTDTQYFGPGTRLTVL.

The chain couples TRBV6-5 to TRBJ2-1, with 9 positions matching TRBD2. Germline CDR1 and CDR2: MNHEY and SVGAGI. V was pared by 8 bases and J by 8 bases, with 10 bases of the junction left unmatched. This CDR3 region has 14 residues. The CDR3 is CASFGASGTYEQFF. CDR3 in DNA: TGTGCCAGCTTCGGGGCTAGCGGGACTTATGAGCAGTTCTTC.

This chain links TRBV9 with TRBJ1-3; 9 bases align to TRBD1. The CDR3 is made up of 17 amino acids. The germline V gene encodes CDR1 SGDLS and CDR2 YYNGEE. V lost 4 bases and J lost 0; bases outside the gene matches: 8. DNA of the CDR3: TGTGCCAGCAGCATCCGACAGGGGGGTGCCTCTGGAAACACCATATATTTT. Translated, it gives CASSIRQGGASGNTIYF.